This paragraph covers one T cell receptor (beta chain) sequence. These data are taken from a study of blood T cells in healthy people across ages. Through a sample-barcoded 5' primer and a J-beta primer mix, a second PCR was run for roughly 6 to 12 cycles. Each cDNA molecule carried a tag from a template-switch adaptor that contained 12 random nucleotides. TCRdb fed the 5' RACE reads into MiXCR, producing one record per CDR3 protein. The sample contains around 1,000,000 distinct CDR3 sequences, around two fifths of which appear only once. V was shortened by 2 bases and J by 9 bases, with 10 bases between the two germline ends. The CDR3 covers 13 residues. CDR1 KGHDR and CDR2 SFDVKD come from the germline V gene.

This sequence originates from a young man in good health. The sample taken for sequencing was blood. The rearrangement joins TRBV24-1 to TRBJ2-1; D call uncertain. This CDR3 reads CATSDSGSGEQFF. In nucleotides, the CDR3 is TGTGCCACCAGTGATTCCGGAAGTGGTGAGCAGTTCTTC.